This T cell receptor (beta chain) derives from a study of blood T cells in healthy people across ages. Overall study: Researchers report that template switching captured about one barcoded beta molecule per two T cells.

This clonotype was picked up a small number of times. It was with a sample-barcoded 5' primer and a J-beta primer mix that a second PCR of about 6 to 12 cycles was run. Each cDNA molecule was tagged by a template-switch adaptor that had 12 random nucleotides. TCRdb re-called the 5' RACE reads through MiXCR, storing one row per CDR3 protein. The data hold 870,000 or so distinct CDR3 sequences, with 29% observed a single time. The CDR3 loop spans 12 amino acids. Trimming took off 7 bases at V and 7 bases at J, with 13 bases between the two ends. Germline assignment: CDR1 MNHEY and CDR2 SVGAGI. The J gene is TRBJ1-2, the V gene TRBV6-5; D is perhaps TRBD1 (6 bases). This TCR came from a woman older than 75 in good health. Source material: blood. This CDR3 is CASKAGDAGYTF. CDR3 DNA sequence: TGTGCCAGCAAGGCAGGGGATGCTGGCTACACCTTC.